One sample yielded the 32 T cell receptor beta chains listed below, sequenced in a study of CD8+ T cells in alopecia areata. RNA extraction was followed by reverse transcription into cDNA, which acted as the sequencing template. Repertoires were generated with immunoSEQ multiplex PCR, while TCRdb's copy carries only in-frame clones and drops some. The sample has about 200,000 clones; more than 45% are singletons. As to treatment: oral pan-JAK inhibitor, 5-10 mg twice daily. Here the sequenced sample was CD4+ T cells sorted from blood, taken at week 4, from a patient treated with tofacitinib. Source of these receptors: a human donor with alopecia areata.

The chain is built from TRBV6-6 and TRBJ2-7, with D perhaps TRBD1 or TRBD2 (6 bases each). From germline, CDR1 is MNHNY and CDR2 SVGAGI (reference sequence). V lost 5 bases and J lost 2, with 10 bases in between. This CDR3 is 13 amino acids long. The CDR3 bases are TGTGCCAGCAGTCTCCGGGGGCCCTACGAGCAGTACTTC. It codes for CASSLRGPYEQYF.

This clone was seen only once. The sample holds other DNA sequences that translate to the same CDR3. CDR3 sequence (DNA): TGTGCCAGCAGTGGGACAGGGTCTGGCTACACCTTC. Encoded protein: CASSGTGSGYTF. V is TRBV2 and J is TRBJ1-2, with 8 positions matching TRBD1. Germline V lookup: CDR1 SNHLY, CDR2 FYNNEI. CDR3 size: 12 residues. Trimming at V came to 4 bases and at J to 7 bases, leaving 2 bases not matched to a gene.

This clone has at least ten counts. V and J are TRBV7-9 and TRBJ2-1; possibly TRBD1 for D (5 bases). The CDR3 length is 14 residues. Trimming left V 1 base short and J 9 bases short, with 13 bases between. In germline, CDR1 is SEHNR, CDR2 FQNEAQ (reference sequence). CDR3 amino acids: CASSLGGPAAEQFF. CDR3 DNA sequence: TGTGCCAGCAGCTTAGGGGGCCCCGCTGCTGAGCAGTTCTTC.

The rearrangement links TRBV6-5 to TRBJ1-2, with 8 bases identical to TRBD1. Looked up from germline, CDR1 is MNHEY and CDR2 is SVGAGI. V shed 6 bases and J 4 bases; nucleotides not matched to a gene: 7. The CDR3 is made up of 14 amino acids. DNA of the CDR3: TGTGCCAGCAGCCCAGGACAGGGAGGCTATGGCTACACCTTC. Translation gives CASSPGQGGYGYTF.

This CDR3 is CSVVRGGVNTEAFF. CDR3 in DNA: TGCAGCGTGGTAAGAGGGGGGGTGAACACTGAAGCTTTCTTT. This chain joins TRBV29-1 and TRBJ1-1, with D possibly matching TRBD1 (6 bases). The CDR3 contains 14 residues. Germline CDR1 reads SQVTM; CDR2 reads ANQGSEA. The V gene lost 6 bases and the J gene lost 0 bases, with 14 bases spanning the gap.

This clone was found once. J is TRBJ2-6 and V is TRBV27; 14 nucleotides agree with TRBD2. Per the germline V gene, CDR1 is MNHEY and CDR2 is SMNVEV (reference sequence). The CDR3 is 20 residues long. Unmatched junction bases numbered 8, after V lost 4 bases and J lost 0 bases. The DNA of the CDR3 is TGTGCCAGCAGTTCGCCTTGGACTAGCGGGGGGAGCTCTGGGGCCAACGTCCTGACTTTC. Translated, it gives CASSSPWTSGGSSGANVLTF.

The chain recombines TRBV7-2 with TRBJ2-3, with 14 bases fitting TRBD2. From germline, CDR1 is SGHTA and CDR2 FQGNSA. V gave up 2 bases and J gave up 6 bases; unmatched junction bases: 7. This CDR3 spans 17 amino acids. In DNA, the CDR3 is TGTGCCAGCAGCTTAAGACTAGCGGGGGGGCCGGGGGATACGCAGTATTTT. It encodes CASSLRLAGGPGDTQYF.

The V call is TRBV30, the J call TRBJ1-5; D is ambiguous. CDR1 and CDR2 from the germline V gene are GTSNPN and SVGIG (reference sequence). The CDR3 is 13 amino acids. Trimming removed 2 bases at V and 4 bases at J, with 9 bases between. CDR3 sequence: CAWSLRKNQPQHF. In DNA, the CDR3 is TGTGCCTGGAGTTTAAGGAAAAATCAGCCCCAGCATTTT.

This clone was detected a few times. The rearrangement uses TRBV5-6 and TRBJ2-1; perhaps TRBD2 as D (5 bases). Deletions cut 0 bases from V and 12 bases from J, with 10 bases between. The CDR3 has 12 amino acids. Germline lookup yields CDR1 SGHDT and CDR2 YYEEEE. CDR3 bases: TGTGCCAGCAGCTTGGATGTGGGAGTGCAGTTCTTC. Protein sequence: CASSLDVGVQFF.

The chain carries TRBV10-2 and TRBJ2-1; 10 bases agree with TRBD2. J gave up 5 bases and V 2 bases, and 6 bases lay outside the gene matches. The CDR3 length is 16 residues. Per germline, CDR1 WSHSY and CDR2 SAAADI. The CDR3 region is CASSETGLAVNNEQFF. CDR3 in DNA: TGCGCCAGCAGTGAGACCGGACTAGCGGTTAACAATGAGCAGTTCTTC.

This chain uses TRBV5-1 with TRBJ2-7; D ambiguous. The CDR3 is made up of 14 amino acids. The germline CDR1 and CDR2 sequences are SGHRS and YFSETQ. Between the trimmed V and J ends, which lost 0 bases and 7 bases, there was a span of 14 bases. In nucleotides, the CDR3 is TGCGCCAGCAGCTTGGCCACCCAAGGCTATGAGCAGTACTTC. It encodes CASSLATQGYEQYF. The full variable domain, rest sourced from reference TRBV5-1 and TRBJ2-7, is KAGVTQTPRYLIKTRGQQVTLSCSPISGHRSVSWYQQTPGQGLQFLFEYFSETQRNKGNFPGRFSGRQFSNSRSEMNVSTLELGDSALYLCASSLATQGYEQYFGPGTRLTVT.

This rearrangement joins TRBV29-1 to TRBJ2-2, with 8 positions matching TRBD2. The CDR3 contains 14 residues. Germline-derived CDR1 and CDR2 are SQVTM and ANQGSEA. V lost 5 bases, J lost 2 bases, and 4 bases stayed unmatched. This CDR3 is CSVFSGVNTGELFF. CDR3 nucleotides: TGCAGCGTTTTTAGCGGGGTAAACACCGGGGAGCTGTTTTTT.

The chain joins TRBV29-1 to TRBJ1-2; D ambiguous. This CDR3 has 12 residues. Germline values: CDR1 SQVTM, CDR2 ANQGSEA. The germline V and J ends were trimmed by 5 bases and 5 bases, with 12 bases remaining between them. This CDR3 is CSVHVDLYGYTF. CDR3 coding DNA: TGCAGCGTTCACGTGGATCTGTATGGCTACACCTTC.

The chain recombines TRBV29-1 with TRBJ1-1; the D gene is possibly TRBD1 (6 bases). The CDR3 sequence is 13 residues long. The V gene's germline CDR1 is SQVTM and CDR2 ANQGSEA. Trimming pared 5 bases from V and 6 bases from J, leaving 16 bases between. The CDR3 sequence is CSVRPNRASEAFF. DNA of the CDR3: TGCAGCGTTCGCCCCAACAGGGCCTCTGAAGCTTTCTTT. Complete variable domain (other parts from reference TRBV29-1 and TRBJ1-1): SAVISQKPSRDICQRGTSLTIQCQVDSQVTMMFWYRQQPGQSLTLIATANQGSEATYESGFVIDKFPISRPNLTFSTLTVSNMSPEDSSIYLCSVRPNRASEAFFGQGTRLTVV.

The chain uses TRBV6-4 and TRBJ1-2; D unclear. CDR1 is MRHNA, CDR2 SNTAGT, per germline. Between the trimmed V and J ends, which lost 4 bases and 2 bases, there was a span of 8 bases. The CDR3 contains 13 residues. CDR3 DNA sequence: TGTGCCAGCAGTGCTTCACGGAACTATGGCTACACCTTC. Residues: CASSASRNYGYTF.

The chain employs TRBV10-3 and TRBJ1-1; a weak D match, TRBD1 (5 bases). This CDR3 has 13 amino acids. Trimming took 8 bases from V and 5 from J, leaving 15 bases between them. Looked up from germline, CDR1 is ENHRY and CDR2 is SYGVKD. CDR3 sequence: CAIGAGEGTEAFF. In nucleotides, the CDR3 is TGTGCCATCGGAGCGGGGGAAGGAACTGAAGCTTTCTTT.

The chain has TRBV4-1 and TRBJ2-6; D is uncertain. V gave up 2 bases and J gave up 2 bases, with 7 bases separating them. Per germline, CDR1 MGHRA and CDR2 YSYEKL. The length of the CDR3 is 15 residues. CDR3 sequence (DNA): TGCGCCAGCAGCCAAATCGCGACTGGGGCCAACGTCCTGACTTTC. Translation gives CASSQIATGANVLTF.

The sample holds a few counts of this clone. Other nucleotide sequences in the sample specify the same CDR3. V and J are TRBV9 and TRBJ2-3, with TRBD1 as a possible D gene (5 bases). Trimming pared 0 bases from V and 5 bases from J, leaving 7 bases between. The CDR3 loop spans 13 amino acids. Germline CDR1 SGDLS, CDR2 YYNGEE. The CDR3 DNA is TGTGCCAGCAGCGTAGTGGGGCGAGATACGCAGTATTTT. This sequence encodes CASSVVGRDTQYF.

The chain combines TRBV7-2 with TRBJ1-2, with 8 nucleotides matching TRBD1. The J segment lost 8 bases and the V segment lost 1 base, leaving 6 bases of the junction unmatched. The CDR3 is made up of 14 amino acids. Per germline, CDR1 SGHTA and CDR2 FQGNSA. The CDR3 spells CASSLVGTGYGYTF. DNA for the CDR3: TGTGCCAGCAGCTTAGTGGGGACAGGTTACGGCTACACCTTC.

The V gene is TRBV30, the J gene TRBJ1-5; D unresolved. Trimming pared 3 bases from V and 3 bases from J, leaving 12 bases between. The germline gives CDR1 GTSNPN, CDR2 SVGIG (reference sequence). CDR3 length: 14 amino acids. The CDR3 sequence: CAWRDLGNNQPQHF. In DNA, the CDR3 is TGTGCCTGGAGGGACCTTGGGAACAATCAGCCCCAGCATTTT. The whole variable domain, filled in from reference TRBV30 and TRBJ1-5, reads SQTIHQWPATLVQPVGSPLSLECTVEGTSNPNLYWYRQAAGRGLQLLFYSVGIGQISSEVPQNLSASRPQDRQFILSSKKLLLSDSGFYLCAWRDLGNNQPQHFGDGTRLSIL.

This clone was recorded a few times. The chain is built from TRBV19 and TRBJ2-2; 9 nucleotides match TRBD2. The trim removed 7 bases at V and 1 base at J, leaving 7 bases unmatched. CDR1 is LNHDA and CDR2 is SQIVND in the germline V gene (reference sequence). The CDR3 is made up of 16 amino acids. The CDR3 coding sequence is TGTGCCAGTAAGCCTGGACTAGCGTTGAACACCGGGGAGCTGTTTTTT. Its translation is CASKPGLALNTGELFF.

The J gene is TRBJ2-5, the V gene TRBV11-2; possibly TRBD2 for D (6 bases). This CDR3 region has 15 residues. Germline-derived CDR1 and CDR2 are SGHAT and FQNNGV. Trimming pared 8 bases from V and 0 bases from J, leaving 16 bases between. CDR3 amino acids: CASPNRGDHQETQYF. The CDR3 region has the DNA TGTGCCAGCCCCAATCGCGGGGACCACCAAGAGACCCAGTACTTC. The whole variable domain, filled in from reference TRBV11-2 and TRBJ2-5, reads EAGVAQSPRYKIIEKRQSVAFWCNPISGHATLYWYQQILGQGPKLLIQFQNNGVVDDSQLPKDRFSAERLKGVDSTLKIQPAKLEDSAVYLCASPNRGDHQETQYFGPGTRLLVL.

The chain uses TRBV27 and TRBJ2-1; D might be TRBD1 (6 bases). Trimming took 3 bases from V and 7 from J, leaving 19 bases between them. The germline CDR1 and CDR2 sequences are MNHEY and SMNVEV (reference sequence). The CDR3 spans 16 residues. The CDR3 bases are TGTGCCAGCAGTTTGGGGACACCTTATAAGGGGAATGAGCAGTTCTTC. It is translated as CASSLGTPYKGNEQFF.

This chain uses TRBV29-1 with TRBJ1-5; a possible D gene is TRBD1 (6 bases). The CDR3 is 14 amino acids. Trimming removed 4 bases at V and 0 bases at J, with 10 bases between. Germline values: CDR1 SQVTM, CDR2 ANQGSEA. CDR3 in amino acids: CSVGAGVSNQPQHF. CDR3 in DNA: TGCAGCGTTGGAGCAGGGGTTAGCAATCAGCCCCAGCATTTT.

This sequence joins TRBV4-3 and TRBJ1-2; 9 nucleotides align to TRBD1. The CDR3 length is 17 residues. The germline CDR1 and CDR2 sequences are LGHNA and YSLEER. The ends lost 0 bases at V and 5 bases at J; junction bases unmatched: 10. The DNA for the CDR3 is TGCGCCAGCAGCCAAGATTATAGGACAGGGGTAGGGTATGGCTACACCTTC. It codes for CASSQDYRTGVGYGYTF.

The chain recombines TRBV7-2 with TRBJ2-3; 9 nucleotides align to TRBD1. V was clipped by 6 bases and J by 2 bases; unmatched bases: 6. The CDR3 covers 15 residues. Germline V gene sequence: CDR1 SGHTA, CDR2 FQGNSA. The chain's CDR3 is CASSRDRGNTDTQYF. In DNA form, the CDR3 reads TGTGCCAGCAGTCGAGACAGGGGGAACACAGATACGCAGTATTTT.

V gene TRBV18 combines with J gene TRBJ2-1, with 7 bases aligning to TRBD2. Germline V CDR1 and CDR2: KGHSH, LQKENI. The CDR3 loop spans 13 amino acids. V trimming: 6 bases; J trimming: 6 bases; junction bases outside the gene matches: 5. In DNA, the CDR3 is TGTGCCAGCTCCCCGACTAGCTTCAATGAGCAGTTCTTC. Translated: CASSPTSFNEQFF.

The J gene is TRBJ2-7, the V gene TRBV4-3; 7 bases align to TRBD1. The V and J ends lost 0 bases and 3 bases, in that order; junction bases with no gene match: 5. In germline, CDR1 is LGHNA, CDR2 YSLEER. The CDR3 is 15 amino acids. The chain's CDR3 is CASSQETGKSYEQYF. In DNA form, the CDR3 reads TGCGCCAGCAGCCAAGAGACAGGGAAGAGCTACGAGCAGTACTTC.

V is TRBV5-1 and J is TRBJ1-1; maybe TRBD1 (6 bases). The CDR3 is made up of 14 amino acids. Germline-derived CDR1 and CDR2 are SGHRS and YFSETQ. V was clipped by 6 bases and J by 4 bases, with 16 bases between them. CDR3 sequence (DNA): TGCGCCAGCAAGGGGCAAGGGGGTGGCACTGAAGCTTTCTTT. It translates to CASKGQGGGTEAFF.

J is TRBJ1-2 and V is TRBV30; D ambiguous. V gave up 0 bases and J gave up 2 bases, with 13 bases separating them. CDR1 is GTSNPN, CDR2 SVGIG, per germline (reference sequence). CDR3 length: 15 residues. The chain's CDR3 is CAWSVSRKGNYGYTF. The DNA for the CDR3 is TGTGCCTGGAGTGTTTCCCGGAAGGGCAACTATGGCTACACCTTC.

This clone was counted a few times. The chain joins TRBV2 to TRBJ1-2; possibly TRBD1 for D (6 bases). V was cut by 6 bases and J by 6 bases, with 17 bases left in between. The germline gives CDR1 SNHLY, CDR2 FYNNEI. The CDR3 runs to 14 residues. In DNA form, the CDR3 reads TGTGCCAGCAGCGTTATGACAGGATCTGATGGCTACACCTTC. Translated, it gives CASSVMTGSDGYTF.

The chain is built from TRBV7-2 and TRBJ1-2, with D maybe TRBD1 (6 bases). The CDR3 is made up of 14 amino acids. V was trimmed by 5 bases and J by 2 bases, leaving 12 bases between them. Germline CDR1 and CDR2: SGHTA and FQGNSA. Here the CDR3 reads CASSQDSTNYGYTF. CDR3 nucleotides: TGTGCCAGCAGCCAGGACAGCACCAACTATGGCTACACCTTC.